Sequencing of this T cell receptor (beta chain) was carried out in a study of Ad26.COV2.S vaccination and SARS-CoV-2 variants. Study in general: Intramuscularly, Ad26.COV2.S was given either once or twice, 56 days apart.

Libraries were prepared by immunoSEQ multiplex PCR; TCRdb keeps only in-frame clonotypes and omits some of them. The table has more than 400,000 clones, roughly 90% seen once. Per the germline V gene, CDR1 is LGHDT and CDR2 is YNNKEL (reference sequence). V gave up 0 bases and J gave up 3 bases; unmatched junction bases: 6. CDR3 length: 17 amino acids. Treatment reported: 19 received Ad26.COV2.S at low or high dose, single or two shots; about 5 received placebo; per-sample allocation not given. Sample collection was performed on day 63 after the first vaccine or placebo injection. This material consisted of peripheral blood, taken in a trial of Ad26.COV2.S vaccine versus placebo. The V and J genes are TRBV3-1 (or the pseudogene TRBV3-2) and TRBJ2-2, with TRBD2 matching over 8 bases. This clonotype originated in a person between 18 and 65 years old who received the Ad26.COV2.S COVID-19 vaccine or a placebo. CDR3 sequence: CASSQEVLAGHTGELFF. The CDR3 nucleotides read TGTGCCAGCAGCCAAGAGGTCTTAGCGGGGCACACCGGGGAGCTGTTTTTT.